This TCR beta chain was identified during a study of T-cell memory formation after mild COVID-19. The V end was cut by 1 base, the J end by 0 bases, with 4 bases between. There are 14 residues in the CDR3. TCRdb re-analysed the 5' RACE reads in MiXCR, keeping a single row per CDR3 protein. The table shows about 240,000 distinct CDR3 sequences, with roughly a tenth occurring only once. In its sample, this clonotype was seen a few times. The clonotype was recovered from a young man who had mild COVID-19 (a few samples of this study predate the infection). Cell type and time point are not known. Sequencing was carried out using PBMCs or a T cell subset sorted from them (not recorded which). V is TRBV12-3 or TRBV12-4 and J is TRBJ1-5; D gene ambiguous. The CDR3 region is CASSLVDSNQPQHF. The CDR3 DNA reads TGTGCCAGCAGTTTAGTAGATAGCAATCAGCCCCAGCATTTT.